This entry is about one TCR beta chain. Its cognate antigen has yet to be identified. Base quality data are lacking; no much larger clone is found one base away. CDR1 and CDR2, looked up from the germline V gene, are SGHTA and FQGNSA. Reading from cysteine to phenylalanine, the CDR3 counts 14 amino acids. The entry retains the CDR3 DNA only, 42 bases that are in frame from base 1. The V end loses 5 bases and the J end loses 2 bases, and a stretch of 13 bases separates them. Donors formed part of the validation cohort, which comprised over a hundred subjects and was distinct from the first cohort of under 850 subjects. The data derive from a study of cytomegalovirus exposure and HLA in healthy donors (TCRdb year 2017). In terms of the full investigation: A later analysis indicated that the roughly 130 validation repertoires were generated on the platform also employed for the 650 to 850 repertoires of the first cohort. The study aimed to test whether signatures of past pathogen exposure could be identified by cataloging public T cell receptors. In addition to the first cohort of approximately 650 subjects, a separate validation cohort of over 90 different subjects was used. To predict cytomegalovirus infection status, the study brought together high-throughput TCR immunosequencing, statistical association of individual TCRs with disease status, and machine learning.

Results and caveats for the whole study, not just this receptor: Subsequent analysis determined that TCRs grouped into clusters in the first cohort also showed a tendency toward co-occurrence across the roughly 110 validation repertoires, and 90% to 95% of cluster scores exceeded 0. Cytomegalovirus status was reported to be diagnosed by the classifier with high specificity and sensitivity in both the original and validation cohorts. A later analysis had no HLA typing for the validation cohort, so co-occurrence there was scored across all 120 repertoires. While some public TCRs were present in many individuals, most TCR sequences turned up only very rarely across donors. In vitro tests confirmed that a few of the cytomegalovirus-associated TCR beta chains recognize cytomegalovirus antigens. According to the authors, the approach could potentially be generalized to other disease states and immunological phenotypes. The study gave a list of over 150 TCR beta chains associated with cytomegalovirus.

Receptors were amplified or captured by the immunoSEQ multiplex PCR assay. Per the source publication's procedure: A statistical classification framework was built for diagnosing cytomegalovirus status from the catalog of TCR beta chain sequences. TCRdb provides this immuneACCESS table in a form limited to in-frame rearrangements. Some clones are lacking; in checked studies, under half of them reflect an unresolved V gene, and why the rest are absent is not known. From that table come the V and J calls and clone size; the DNA was used to work out D and trimming. Recorded for this sample are tens of thousands of clones; around 94% of them occurred a single time. The top ten clonotypes cover approximately 0.69% of the sample.

The origin of this receptor is a man younger than 35 in good health and CMV-seronegative. Input material: PBMCs. Recombination connected TRBV7-2 to TRBJ2-7; D gene: possibly TRBD2, on 6 matching bases. The CDR3 has the sequence CASSLTRTTYEQYF. The bases are TGTGCCAGCAGCCTGACTAGGACGACCTACGAGCAGTACTTC.